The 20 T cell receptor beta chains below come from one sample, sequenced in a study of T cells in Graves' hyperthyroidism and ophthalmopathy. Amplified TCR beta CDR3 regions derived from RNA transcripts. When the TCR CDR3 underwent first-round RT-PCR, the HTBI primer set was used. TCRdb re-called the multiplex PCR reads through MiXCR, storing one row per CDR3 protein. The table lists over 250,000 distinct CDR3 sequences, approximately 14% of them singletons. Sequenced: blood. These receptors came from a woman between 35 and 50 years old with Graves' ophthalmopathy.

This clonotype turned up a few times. The CDR3 bases are TGTGCCAGCAGCCAAGATAGGGGAAACACCATATATTTT. Encoded protein: CASSQDRGNTIYF. The V gene is TRBV3-1, the J gene TRBJ1-3; D call uncertain. The germline V gene has CDR1 LGHDT and CDR2 YNNKEL (reference sequence). V lost 0 bases to trimming and J lost 4 bases, with 4 bases between them. This CDR3 is built from 13 residues.

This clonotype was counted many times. CDR3 protein: CASKGTSYSNEQFF. In DNA, the CDR3 is TGTGCCAGCAAAGGGACTAGTTATTCGAATGAGCAGTTCTTC. V is TRBV6-1 and J is TRBJ2-1; TRBD2 matches at 8 bases. This CDR3 comprises 14 residues. Per the germline V gene, CDR1 is MNHNS and CDR2 is SASEGT. V lost 7 bases, J lost 7 bases, and 9 bases stayed unmatched.

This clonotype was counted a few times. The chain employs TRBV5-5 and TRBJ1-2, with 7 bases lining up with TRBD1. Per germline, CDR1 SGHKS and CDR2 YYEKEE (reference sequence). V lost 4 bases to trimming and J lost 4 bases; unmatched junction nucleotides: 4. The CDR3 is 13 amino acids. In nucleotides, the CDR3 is TGTGCCAGCAGCCGAGGACAGGCCTATGGCTACACCTTC. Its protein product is CASSRGQAYGYTF.

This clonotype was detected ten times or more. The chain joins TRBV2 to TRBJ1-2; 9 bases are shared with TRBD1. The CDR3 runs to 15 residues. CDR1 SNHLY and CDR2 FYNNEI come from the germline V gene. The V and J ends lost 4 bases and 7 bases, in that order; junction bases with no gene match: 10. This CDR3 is CASSGGQGWDPGYTF. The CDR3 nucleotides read TGTGCCAGCAGTGGAGGACAGGGGTGGGACCCTGGCTACACCTTC. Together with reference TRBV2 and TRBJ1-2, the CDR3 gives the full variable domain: EPEVTQTPSHQVTQMGQEVILRCVPISNHLYFYWYRQILGQKVEFLVSFYNNEISEKSEIFDDQFSVERPDGSNFTLKIRSTKLEDSAMYFCASSGGQGWDPGYTFGSGTRLTVV.

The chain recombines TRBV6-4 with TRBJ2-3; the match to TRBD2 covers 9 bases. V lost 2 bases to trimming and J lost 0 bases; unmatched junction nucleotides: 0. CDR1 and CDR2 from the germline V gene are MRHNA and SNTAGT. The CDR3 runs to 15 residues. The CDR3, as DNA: TGTGCCAGCAGTGACGGACTAGCGAGCACAGATACGCAGTATTTT. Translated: CASSDGLASTDTQYF.

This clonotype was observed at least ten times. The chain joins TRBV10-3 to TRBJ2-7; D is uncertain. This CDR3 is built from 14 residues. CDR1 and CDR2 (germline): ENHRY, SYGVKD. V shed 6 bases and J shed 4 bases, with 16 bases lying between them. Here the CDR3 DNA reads TGTGCCATCAGCGAGGCTCGCATAGGGTACGAGCAGTACTTC. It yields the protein CAISEARIGYEQYF.

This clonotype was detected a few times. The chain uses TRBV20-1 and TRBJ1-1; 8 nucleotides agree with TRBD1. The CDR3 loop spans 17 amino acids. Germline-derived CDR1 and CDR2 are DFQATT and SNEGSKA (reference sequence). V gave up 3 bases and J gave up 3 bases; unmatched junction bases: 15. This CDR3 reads CSASRQGSKRTDTEAFF. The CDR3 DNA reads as TGCAGTGCTAGCCGACAGGGGTCGAAAAGGACGGACACTGAAGCTTTCTTT.

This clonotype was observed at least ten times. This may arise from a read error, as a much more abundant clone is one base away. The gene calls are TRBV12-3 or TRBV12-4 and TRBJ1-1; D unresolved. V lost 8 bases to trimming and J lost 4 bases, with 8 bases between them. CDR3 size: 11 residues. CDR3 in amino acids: CASQWSTEAFF. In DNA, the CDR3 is TGTGCCAGCCAATGGAGCACTGAAGCTTTCTTT.

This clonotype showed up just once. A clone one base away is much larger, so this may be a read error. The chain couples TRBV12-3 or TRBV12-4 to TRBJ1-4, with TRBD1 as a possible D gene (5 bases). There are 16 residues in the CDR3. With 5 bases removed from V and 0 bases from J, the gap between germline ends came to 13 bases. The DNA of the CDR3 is TGTGCCAGCAGTCCCGGGACGGGTCCAACTAATGAAAAACTGTTTTTT. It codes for CASSPGTGPTNEKLFF.

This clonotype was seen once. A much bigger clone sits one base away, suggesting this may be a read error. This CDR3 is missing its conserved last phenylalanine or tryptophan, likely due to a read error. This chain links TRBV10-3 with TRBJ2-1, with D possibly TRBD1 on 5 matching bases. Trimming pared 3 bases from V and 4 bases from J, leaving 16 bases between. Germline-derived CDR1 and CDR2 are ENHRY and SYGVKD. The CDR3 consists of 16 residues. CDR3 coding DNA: TGTGCCATCAGTGACCTGGGGCCGTCGGCTTACAATGAGCAGTTCTTA. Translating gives CAISDLGPSAYNEQFL.

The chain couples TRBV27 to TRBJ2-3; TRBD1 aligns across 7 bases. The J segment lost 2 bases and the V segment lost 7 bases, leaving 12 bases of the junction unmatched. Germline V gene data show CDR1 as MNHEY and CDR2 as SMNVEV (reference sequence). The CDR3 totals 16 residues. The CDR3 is CASTIPGDRITDTQYF. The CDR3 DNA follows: TGTGCCAGCACCATCCCCGGGGACAGAATCACAGATACGCAGTATTTT.

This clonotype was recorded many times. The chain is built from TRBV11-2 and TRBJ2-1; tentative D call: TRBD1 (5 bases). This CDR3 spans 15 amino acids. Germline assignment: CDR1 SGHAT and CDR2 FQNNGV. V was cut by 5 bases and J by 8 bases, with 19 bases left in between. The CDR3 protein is CASSHMLQGVDEQFF. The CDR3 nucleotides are TGTGCCAGCAGCCATATGCTCCAGGGCGTGGATGAGCAGTTCTTC.

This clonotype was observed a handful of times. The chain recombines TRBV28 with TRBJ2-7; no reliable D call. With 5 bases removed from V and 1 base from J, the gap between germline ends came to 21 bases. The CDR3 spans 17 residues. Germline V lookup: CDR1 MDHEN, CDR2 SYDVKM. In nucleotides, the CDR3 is TGTGCCAGCAGTCCCTTCTTTGGGGTGGATCGATCCTACGAGCAGTACTTC. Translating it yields CASSPFFGVDRSYEQYF.

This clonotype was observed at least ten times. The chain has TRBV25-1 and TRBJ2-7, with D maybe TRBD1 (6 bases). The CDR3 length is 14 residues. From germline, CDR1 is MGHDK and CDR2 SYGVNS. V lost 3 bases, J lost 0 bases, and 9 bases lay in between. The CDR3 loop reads CASSDTGYSYEQYF. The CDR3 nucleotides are TGTGCCAGCAGTGATACAGGGTACTCCTACGAGCAGTACTTC.

The CDR3 DNA sequence: TGCGCCAGCAGCCCAGGTGTGAGAGCGAACTATGGCTACACCTTC. Protein: CASSPGVRANYGYTF. The chain joins TRBV4-1 to TRBJ1-2; D remains ambiguous. Germline CDR1 reads MGHRA; CDR2 reads YSYEKL. The V and J ends lost 4 bases and 2 bases respectively, with 14 bases between them. This CDR3 has 15 amino acids.

CDR3 nucleotide sequence: TGTGCCAGTACAAGTCCGGGGCGATATTATCAGCCCCAGCATTTT. Residues: CASTSPGRYYQPQHF. The genes are TRBV19 and TRBJ1-5; weak D call: TRBD1 (5 bases). Looked up from germline, CDR1 is LNHDA and CDR2 is SQIVND (reference sequence). V lost 7 bases and J 5 bases, leaving 18 bases between the germline ends. CDR3 length equals 15 residues.

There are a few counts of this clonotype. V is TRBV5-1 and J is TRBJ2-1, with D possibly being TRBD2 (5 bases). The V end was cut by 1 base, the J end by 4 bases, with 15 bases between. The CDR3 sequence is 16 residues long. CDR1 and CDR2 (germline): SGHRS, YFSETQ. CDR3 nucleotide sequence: TGCGCCAGCAGCTTGACTAGGGAATTCATGTACAATGAGCAGTTCTTC. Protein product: CASSLTREFMYNEQFF.

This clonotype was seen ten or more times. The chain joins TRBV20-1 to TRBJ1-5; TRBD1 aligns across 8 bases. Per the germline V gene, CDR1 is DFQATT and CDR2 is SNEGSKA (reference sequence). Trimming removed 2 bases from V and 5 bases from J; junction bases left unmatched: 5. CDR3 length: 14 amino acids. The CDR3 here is CSARPDREDQPQHF. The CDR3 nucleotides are TGCAGTGCTAGACCGGACAGGGAAGATCAGCCCCAGCATTTT.

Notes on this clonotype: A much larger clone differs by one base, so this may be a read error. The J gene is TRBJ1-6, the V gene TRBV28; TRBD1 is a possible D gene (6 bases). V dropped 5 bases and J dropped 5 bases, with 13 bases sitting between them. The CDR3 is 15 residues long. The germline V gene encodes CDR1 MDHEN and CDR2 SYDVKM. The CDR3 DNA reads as TGTGCCAGCAGTCTCCCGGGACATAATAATTCACCCCTCCACTTT. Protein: CASSLPGHNNSPLHF.

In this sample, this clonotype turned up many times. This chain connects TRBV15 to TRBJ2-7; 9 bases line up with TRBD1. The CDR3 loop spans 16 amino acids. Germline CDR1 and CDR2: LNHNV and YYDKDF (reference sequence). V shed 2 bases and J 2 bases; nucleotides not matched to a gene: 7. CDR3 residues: CATSRRGTGIAYEQYF. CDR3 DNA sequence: TGTGCCACCAGCAGACGCGGGACAGGGATCGCCTACGAGCAGTACTTC.